This passage covers 10 T cell receptor beta chains from one sample sequenced in a study of vaccination and CD4 T cells after COVID-19. Scientists ran DNA taken from cultured CD4+ T cells through the Oncomine TCR Beta short-read assay for sequencing. TCRdb redid the calling of the PCR reads with MiXCR, one entry per CDR3 protein. Seen here are under 15,000 distinct CDR3 sequences, roughly 60% observed once, and the top ten hold around 20%. Antigens of these TCRs are unknown. As to treatment: approximately 11-day PBMC culture with coronavirus spike peptide pools or control peptides (ViraFEST assay). Material: cultured CD4+ T cells from blood, obtained after SARS-CoV-2 vaccination. These receptors originate from a human donor with COVID-19.

The chain joins TRBV5-1 to TRBJ2-3; D remains ambiguous. CDR1 SGHRS and CDR2 YFSETQ come from the germline V gene. This CDR3 spans 15 amino acids. Trimming left V 6 bases short and J 0 bases short, with 14 bases between. The CDR3 sequence: CASKEYSSSTDTQYF. The CDR3 bases are TGCGCCAGCAAGGAATACAGTTCTAGCACAGATACGCAGTATTTT. The full variable domain, its missing parts supplied by reference TRBV5-1 and TRBJ2-3, is KAGVTQTPRYLIKTRGQQVTLSCSPISGHRSVSWYQQTPGQGLQFLFEYFSETQRNKGNFPGRFSGRQFSNSRSEMNVSTLELGDSALYLCASKEYSSSTDTQYFGPGTRLTVL.

This clonotype occurred a few times. V and J are TRBV7-2 and TRBJ1-2; TRBD1 agrees at 7 bases. The germline V gene encodes CDR1 SGHTA and CDR2 FQGNSA. V shed 5 bases and J 6 bases; nucleotides not matched to a gene: 12. This CDR3 comprises 15 residues. CDR3 sequence reads: CASSKRGQTGHGYTF. The CDR3 bases are TGTGCCAGCAGCAAGAGGGGGCAGACCGGGCATGGCTACACCTTC.

The rearrangement uses TRBV10-1 and TRBJ2-5; TRBD2 matches at 7 bases. The CDR3 sequence is 14 residues long. Germline CDR1 and CDR2: WNHNN and SYGVQD (reference sequence). V was clipped by 0 bases and J by 5 bases; unmatched bases: 3. The chain's CDR3 is CASSESGSGETQYF. CDR3 DNA: TGCGCCAGCAGTGAGTCGGGTAGCGGGGAGACCCAGTACTTC.

V usage is TRBV6-1 and J usage is TRBJ2-7; maybe TRBD1 (5 bases). Per the germline V gene, CDR1 is MNHNS and CDR2 is SASEGT. Trimming removed 6 bases at V and 4 bases at J, with 10 bases between. The CDR3 is 12 residues long. CDR3 DNA: TGTGCCAGCAGCCTACAGGAGTACGAGCAGTACTTC. It codes for CASSLQEYEQYF.

The gene calls are TRBV6-1 and TRBJ2-7; 7 nucleotides line up with TRBD1. V trimming: 6 bases; J trimming: 1 base; junction bases outside the gene matches: 12. Germline V CDR1 and CDR2: MNHNS, SASEGT. CDR3 length: 16 residues. The chain's CDR3 is CASRDQTGSASYEQYF. CDR3 bases: TGTGCCAGCAGGGATCAGACAGGGTCGGCTTCCTACGAGCAGTACTTC.

The CDR3 DNA is TGTGCCACCTTGGGACTATACACAGATACGCAGTATTTT. It specifies CATLGLYTDTQYF. V and J are TRBV6-1 and TRBJ2-3, with 7 bases lining up with TRBD2. The CDR3 loop spans 13 amino acids. Germline loops: CDR1 MNHNS, CDR2 SASEGT. V trimming: 10 bases; J trimming: 2 bases; junction bases outside the gene matches: 6.

This clonotype has more than one count but fewer than ten. This chain links TRBV20-1 with TRBJ2-5; 8 positions agree with TRBD2. J gave up 2 bases and V 5 bases, and 10 bases lay outside the gene matches. CDR1 is DFQATT and CDR2 is SNEGSKA in the germline V gene (reference sequence). The CDR3 length is 15 residues. The chain's CDR3 is CSALKSGGQQETQYF. CDR3 bases: TGCAGTGCTCTGAAAAGCGGGGGCCAACAAGAGACCCAGTACTTC.

Only a few counts were recorded for this clonotype. V and J are TRBV2 and TRBJ2-5, with TRBD1 matching over 11 bases. V lost 5 bases and J lost 5; bases outside the gene matches: 4. CDR1 and CDR2 (germline): SNHLY, FYNNEI. The CDR3 runs to 14 residues. The CDR3 here is CASSPGQGVETQYF. The CDR3 DNA reads TGTGCCAGCAGTCCGGGACAGGGGGTTGAGACCCAGTACTTC.

In this sample, this clonotype turned up a few times. The chain has TRBV20-1 and TRBJ1-1, with D uncertain. The germline CDR1 and CDR2 sequences are DFQATT and SNEGSKA (reference sequence). This CDR3 comprises 12 residues. Trimming took 6 bases from V and 1 from J, leaving 9 bases between them. In nucleotides, the CDR3 is TGCAGTGCCCAACGGTGGAACACTGAAGCTTTCTTT. It yields the protein CSAQRWNTEAFF.

The chain carries TRBV7-9 and TRBJ1-1, with no clear D. CDR3 size: 11 residues. Per germline, CDR1 SEHNR and CDR2 FQNEAQ (reference sequence). V lost 5 bases and J lost 3, with 4 bases in between. CDR3 amino acids: CASSRDTEAFF. CDR3 nucleotides: TGTGCCAGCAGCCGAGACACTGAAGCTTTCTTT.